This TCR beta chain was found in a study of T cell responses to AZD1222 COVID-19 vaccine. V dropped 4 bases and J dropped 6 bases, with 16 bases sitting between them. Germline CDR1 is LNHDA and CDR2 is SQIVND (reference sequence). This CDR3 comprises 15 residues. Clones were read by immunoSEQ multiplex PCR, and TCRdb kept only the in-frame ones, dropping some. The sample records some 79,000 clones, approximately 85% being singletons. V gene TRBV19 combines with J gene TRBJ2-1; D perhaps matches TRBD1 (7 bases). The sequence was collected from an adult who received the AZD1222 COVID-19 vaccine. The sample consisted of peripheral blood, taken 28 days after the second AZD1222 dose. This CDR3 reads CASSNTGVRGNEQFF. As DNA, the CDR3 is TGTGCCAGTAGTAACACAGGGGTGCGGGGCAATGAGCAGTTCTTC.